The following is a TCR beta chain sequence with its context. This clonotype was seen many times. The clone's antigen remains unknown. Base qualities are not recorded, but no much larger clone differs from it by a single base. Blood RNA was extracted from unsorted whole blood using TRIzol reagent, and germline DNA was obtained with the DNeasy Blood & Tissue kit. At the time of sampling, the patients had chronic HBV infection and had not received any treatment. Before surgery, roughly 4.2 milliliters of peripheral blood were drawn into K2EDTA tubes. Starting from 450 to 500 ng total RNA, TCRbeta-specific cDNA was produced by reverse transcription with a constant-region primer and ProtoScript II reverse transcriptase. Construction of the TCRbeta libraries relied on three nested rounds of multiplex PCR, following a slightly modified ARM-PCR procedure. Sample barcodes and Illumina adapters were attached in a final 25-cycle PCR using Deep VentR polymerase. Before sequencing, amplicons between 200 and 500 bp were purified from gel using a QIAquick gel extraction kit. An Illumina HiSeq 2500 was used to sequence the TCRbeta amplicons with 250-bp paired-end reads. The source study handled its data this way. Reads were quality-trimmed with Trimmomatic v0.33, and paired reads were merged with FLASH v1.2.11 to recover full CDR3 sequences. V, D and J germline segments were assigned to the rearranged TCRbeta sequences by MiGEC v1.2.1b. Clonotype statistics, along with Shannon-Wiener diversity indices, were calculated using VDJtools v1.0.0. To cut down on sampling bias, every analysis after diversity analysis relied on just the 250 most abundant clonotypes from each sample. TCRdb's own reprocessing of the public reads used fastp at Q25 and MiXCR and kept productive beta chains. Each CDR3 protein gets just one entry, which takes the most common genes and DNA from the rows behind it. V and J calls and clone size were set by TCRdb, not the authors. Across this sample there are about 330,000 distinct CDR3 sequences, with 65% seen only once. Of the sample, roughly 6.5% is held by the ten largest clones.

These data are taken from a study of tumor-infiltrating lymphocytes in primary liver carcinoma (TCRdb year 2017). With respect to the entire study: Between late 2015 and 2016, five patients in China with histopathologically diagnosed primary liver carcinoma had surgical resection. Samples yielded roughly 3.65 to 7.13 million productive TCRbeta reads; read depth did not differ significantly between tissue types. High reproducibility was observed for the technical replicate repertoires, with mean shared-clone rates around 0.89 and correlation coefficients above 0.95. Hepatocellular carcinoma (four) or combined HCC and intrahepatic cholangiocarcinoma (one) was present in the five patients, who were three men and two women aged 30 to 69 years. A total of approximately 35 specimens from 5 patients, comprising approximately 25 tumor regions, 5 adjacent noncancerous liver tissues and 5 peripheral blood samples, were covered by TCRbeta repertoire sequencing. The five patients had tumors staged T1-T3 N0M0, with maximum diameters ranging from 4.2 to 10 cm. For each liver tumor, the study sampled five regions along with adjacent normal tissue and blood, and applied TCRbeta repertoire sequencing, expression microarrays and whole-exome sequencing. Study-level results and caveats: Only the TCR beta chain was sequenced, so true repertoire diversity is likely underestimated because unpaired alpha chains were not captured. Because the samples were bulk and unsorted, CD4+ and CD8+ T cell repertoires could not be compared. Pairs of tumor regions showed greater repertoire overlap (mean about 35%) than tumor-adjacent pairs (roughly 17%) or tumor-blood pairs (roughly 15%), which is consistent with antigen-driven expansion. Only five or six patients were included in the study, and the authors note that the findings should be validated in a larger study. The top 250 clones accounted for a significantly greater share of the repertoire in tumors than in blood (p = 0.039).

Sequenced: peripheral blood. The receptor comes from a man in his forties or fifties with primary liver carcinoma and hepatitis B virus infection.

The CDR3 corresponds to CAISFAGLGATDTQYF. At the DNA level, the sequence is TGTGCCATCAGTTTTGCGGGACTAGGGGCCACAGATACGCAGTATTTT. The chain is assembled from TRBV10-3 and TRBJ2-3; TRBD2 fits 8 bases in the junction. The CDR3 runs 16 amino acids, cysteine and phenylalanine included. The DNA shown is the 48-base CDR3, in frame from base 1. V ends up 5 bases short and J 2 bases short, with an unmatched junction base count of 9. The germline V gene yields ENHRY for CDR1 and SYGVKD for CDR2.